This T cell receptor (beta chain) was captured in a study of blood T cell repertoires in COVID-19. The wider study: Samples representing acute and convalescent COVID-19 were sourced from the United States, Italy and Spain.

J gave up 5 bases and V 5 bases, and 7 bases lay outside the gene matches. Germline V gene lookup returns CDR1 MNHEY and CDR2 SVGAGI. The CDR3 contains 14 residues. All enrollees were roughly 18 to 90 years old and from 20 to 30 US areas. Clones were read by immunoSEQ multiplex PCR, and TCRdb kept only the in-frame ones, dropping some. Of some 290,000 clones listed, around 92% are singletons. This TCR was recovered from a woman aged 25 to 39 who had recovered from COVID-19. This chain uses TRBV6-5 with TRBJ2-5, with 8 positions matching TRBD1. The specimen sequenced was PBMCs or T cells enriched from blood (not recorded which). The CDR3 sequence: CASSRTGLWETQYF. DNA of the CDR3: TGTGCCAGCAGTCGGACAGGGCTATGGGAGACCCAGTACTTC.